The 9 T cell receptor beta chains below were found in one sample sequenced in a study of lymphopenia after photon versus proton radiotherapy. Sequencing used immunoSEQ multiplex PCR; TCRdb keeps in-frame clones, though not all of them. The sample holds 35,000 to 45,000 clones, about four fifths seen once. The source material was peripheral blood, sampled from a patient treated with proton-based radiotherapy. The receptors here all came from a woman in her 70s with pancreatic cancer.

This chain joins TRBV19 and TRBJ2-2; possible D gene TRBD1, 6 bases. CDR3 size: 14 residues. Deletions cut 7 bases from V and 1 base from J, with 10 bases between. Germline loops: CDR1 LNHDA, CDR2 SQIVND (reference sequence). CDR3 nucleotides: TGTGCCAGTAACCAAGGGGGGAACACCGGGGAGCTGTTTTTT. Protein: CASNQGGNTGELFF.

The chain carries TRBV18 and TRBJ2-7; D remains ambiguous. Germline V gene sequence: CDR1 KGHSH, CDR2 LQKENI. V shed 6 bases and J shed 0 bases, with 12 bases lying between them. This CDR3 contains 14 residues. Written as DNA, the CDR3 is TGTGCCAGCTCCCCTAGTTCTCTCTCCTACGAGCAGTACTTC. Translated, it gives CASSPSSLSYEQYF.

This chain uses TRBV28 with TRBJ2-5; 15 nucleotides line up with TRBD2. This CDR3 contains 16 residues. With 10 bases clipped from V and 2 bases from J, the junction kept 8 bases outside the gene matches. Germline CDR1 reads MDHEN; CDR2 reads SYDVKM. The CDR3 region is CATQGLAGGFQETQYF. CDR3 DNA: TGTGCCACCCAAGGACTAGCGGGAGGGTTTCAAGAGACCCAGTACTTC.

This chain joins TRBV6-5 and TRBJ2-3, with D unresolved. The CDR3 extends over 14 amino acids. Deletions cut 3 bases from V and 3 bases from J, with 10 bases between. CDR1 is MNHEY, CDR2 SVGAGI, per germline. This chain's CDR3 is CASSYRLVTDTQYF. CDR3 bases: TGTGCCAGCAGTTATCGTCTAGTAACAGATACGCAGTATTTT.

The sample holds one count of this clone. The chain carries TRBV5-4 and TRBJ1-5; tentative D call: TRBD1 (6 bases). This CDR3 comprises 17 residues. Germline assignment: CDR1 SGHNT and CDR2 YYREEE (reference sequence). Trimming removed 0 bases at V and 4 bases at J, with 17 bases between. The CDR3 sequence is CASSLDTRGGYNQPQHF. The CDR3 DNA reads TGTGCCAGCAGCTTGGATACCAGGGGAGGGTATAATCAGCCCCAGCATTTT.

This clone was recorded a few times. The rearrangement uses TRBV9 and TRBJ2-7; D is unclear. The CDR3 consists of 15 residues. Germline-derived CDR1 and CDR2 are SGDLS and YYNGEE. Trimming took 0 bases from V and 3 from J, leaving 13 bases between them. The CDR3 DNA reads as TGTGCCAGCAGCGTAGCCGGTCAGGAAGTCTACGAGCAGTACTTC. Translation gives CASSVAGQEVYEQYF.

This clone was found a few times. The rearrangement joins TRBV28 to TRBJ1-2; D may be TRBD1 (6 bases). The V gene lost 4 bases and the J gene lost 6 bases, with 9 bases spanning the gap. The germline V gene encodes CDR1 MDHEN and CDR2 SYDVKM. The CDR3 runs to 12 residues. The CDR3 sequence is CASSSGVHGYTF. CDR3 coding DNA: TGTGCCAGCAGTTCAGGGGTTCATGGCTACACCTTC.

This chain uses TRBV6-6 with TRBJ2-2; D unresolved. The V gene's germline CDR1 is MNHNY and CDR2 SVGAGI (reference sequence). The CDR3 is 11 amino acids. Trimming took off 7 bases at V and 5 bases at J, with 5 bases between the two ends. The CDR3 loop reads CASTWTGELFF. Written as DNA, the CDR3 is TGTGCCAGCACTTGGACCGGGGAGCTGTTTTTT.

The chain has TRBV5-1 and TRBJ2-6; D is perhaps TRBD1 (5 bases). CDR1 SGHRS and CDR2 YFSETQ come from the germline V gene. Trimming stripped 7 bases from V and 0 bases from J, with 11 bases between. This CDR3 spans 15 amino acids. CDR3: CASDTTGSGANVLTF. CDR3 in DNA: TGCGCCAGCGATACCACAGGCTCTGGGGCCAACGTCCTGACTTTC.